Shown below are 9 T cell receptor beta chains from a single sample sequenced in a study of neurological immune-mediated disorders. TCRdb re-called the 5' RACE reads through MiXCR, storing one row per CDR3 protein. The sample has about 45,000 distinct CDR3 sequences; about a fifth are singletons. Time point defined: technical triplicate 3. Input material: PBMCs. Receptors were obtained from a man in his sixties with HTLV-1-associated myelopathy (HAM/TSP).

The V gene is TRBV6-5, the J gene TRBJ2-7; 9 nucleotides agree with TRBD1. The CDR3 contains 15 residues. Trimming took 5 bases from V and 0 from J; bases not matched to a gene: 5. Germline-derived CDR1 and CDR2 are MNHEY and SVGAGI. The DNA of the CDR3 is TGTGCCAGCAGTCCTGGGGGACAGGGCTCCTACGAGCAGTACTTC. Its protein product is CASSPGGQGSYEQYF.

This clonotype was picked up many times. The rearrangement uses TRBV12-3 or TRBV12-4 and TRBJ1-2; maybe TRBD1 (5 bases). This CDR3 contains 15 residues. V was cut by 2 bases and J by 0 bases, with 10 bases left in between. The CDR3 loop reads CASSLRAGTNYGYTF. The DNA of the CDR3 is TGTGCCAGCAGTTTAAGGGCAGGGACTAACTATGGCTACACCTTC.

The chain has TRBV27 and TRBJ2-7; D might be TRBD2 (6 bases). The V gene's germline CDR1 is MNHEY and CDR2 SMNVEV (reference sequence). The CDR3 extends over 13 amino acids. V lost 7 bases to trimming and J lost 7 bases, with 17 bases between them. The CDR3, as DNA: TGTGCCAGCAACCTTGGTCCGGAGGGGGAGCAGTACTTC. Translating gives CASNLGPEGEQYF.

This clonotype was recorded at least ten times. J is TRBJ1-2 and V is TRBV10-3; D gene ambiguous. The V gene's germline CDR1 is ENHRY and CDR2 SYGVKD. The CDR3 is 11 amino acids. Trimming removed 5 bases from V and 8 bases from J, with 9 bases in between. CDR3 sequence reads: CAISYDIGYTF. The CDR3 DNA reads as TGTGCCATCAGTTATGACATCGGCTACACCTTC.

This clonotype was seen repeatedly, ten times or more. V usage is TRBV14 and J usage is TRBJ2-7; 9 bases are shared with TRBD1. The CDR3 runs 15 residues. Germline values: CDR1 SGHDN, CDR2 FVKESK. V dropped 4 bases and J dropped 2; count of bases not matched to a gene: 6. CDR3: CASSRGTGTPYEQYF. As DNA, the CDR3 is TGTGCCAGCAGCCGAGGGACAGGGACCCCCTACGAGCAGTACTTC.

V and J are TRBV27 and TRBJ2-1; TRBD2 matches 10 bases. CDR1 and CDR2 from the germline V gene are MNHEY and SMNVEV (reference sequence). The ends lost 5 bases at V and 7 bases at J; junction bases unmatched: 11. The CDR3 contains 16 residues. The CDR3 spells CASSRVAGGPRNEQFF. CDR3 nucleotides: TGTGCCAGCAGTAGAGTAGCGGGAGGACCCCGGAATGAGCAGTTCTTC.

This clonotype came up many times. The rearrangement joins TRBV11-3 to TRBJ2-3; D is ambiguous. Trimming shortened V by 1 base and J by 3 bases, and 11 bases separated the two germline ends. The germline CDR1 and CDR2 sequences are SGHNT and YENEEA. The length of the CDR3 is 15 residues. CDR3 residues: CASSLGSPTTDTQYF. DNA of the CDR3: TGTGCCAGCAGCTTAGGCAGCCCAACGACAGATACGCAGTATTTT.

This clonotype was counted once. This rearrangement joins TRBV12-3 or TRBV12-4 to TRBJ2-7; 11 positions match TRBD2. The junction had 7 bases not matched to a gene; V was cut back by 6 bases and J by 6 bases. This CDR3 has 14 amino acids. The CDR3 spells CASSPLAGATEQYF. The CDR3 region has the DNA TGTGCCAGCAGCCCACTAGCGGGAGCGACCGAGCAGTACTTC.

This clonotype was found many times. The rearrangement uses TRBV20-1 and TRBJ1-5, with D perhaps TRBD1 (5 bases). CDR1 DFQATT and CDR2 SNEGSKA come from the germline V gene (reference sequence). This CDR3 region has 14 residues. V was cut by 4 bases and J by 3 bases, with 13 bases left in between. The CDR3 is CSATGGVNNQPQHF. For the CDR3, the DNA is TGCAGTGCTACAGGAGGGGTTAACAATCAGCCCCAGCATTTT.